The count of the clone carrying this T cell receptor beta chain is one. The protocol was immunoSEQ multiplex PCR, while the TCRdb copy is restricted to in-frame clones and leaves out a portion. The sample records roughly 13,000 clones, 80% to 90% being singletons. CDR1 and CDR2 from the germline V gene are SGHKS and YYEKEE (reference sequence). The V gene lost 0 bases and the J gene lost 4 bases, with 10 bases spanning the gap. The CDR3 runs 14 residues. These data originate in a study of technical replicates of blood from four donors. The sequencing sample was made of PBMCs. The chain recombines TRBV5-5 with TRBJ2-5, with D maybe TRBD1 (8 bases). The sequence derives from a human donor in good health. The CDR3 DNA reads TGTGCCAGCAGCTTGGACAGGGGGGGAGAGACCCAGTACTTC. Translated: CASSLDRGGETQYF.